This TCR beta chain emerged from a study of tissue T cells after allogeneic stem cell transplantation. Regarding the study as a whole: Anatomically similar tissues had similar TCR repertoires within each patient.

Method: immunoSEQ multiplex PCR; TCRdb's copy keeps in-frame clones and lacks some. This sample has about 6,600 clones, with around 43% found just once. Time point: mouse harvest day 7 after allogeneic transplant. Tail vein injection delivered 10^7 T-cell-depleted bone marrow cells and 10^6 splenic CD5+ T cells. The CDR3 consists of 16 residues. Germline assignment: CDR1 KGHPV and CDR2 FQNQEV (reference sequence). V shed 0 bases and J shed 0 bases, with 10 bases lying between them. Only one count was recorded for this clone. Its specificity is unknown. Gene names follow the mouse nomenclature. The CDR3 end is not reached by the read, which stops 1 residue before it; the germline J gene fills it in.

The specimen sequenced was lymph node tissue. The chain uses TRBV26 and TRBJ2-4; D gene unclear. This sequence was found in a female BALB/c mouse given C57BL/6 T cells with graft-versus-host disease after an allogeneic hematopoietic cell transplant. CDR3 loop: CASSLSVWDSQNTLYF. Partial CDR3 DNA: TGTGCCAGCAGTCTGTCGGTTTGGGATAGTCAAAACACCTTGTAC.